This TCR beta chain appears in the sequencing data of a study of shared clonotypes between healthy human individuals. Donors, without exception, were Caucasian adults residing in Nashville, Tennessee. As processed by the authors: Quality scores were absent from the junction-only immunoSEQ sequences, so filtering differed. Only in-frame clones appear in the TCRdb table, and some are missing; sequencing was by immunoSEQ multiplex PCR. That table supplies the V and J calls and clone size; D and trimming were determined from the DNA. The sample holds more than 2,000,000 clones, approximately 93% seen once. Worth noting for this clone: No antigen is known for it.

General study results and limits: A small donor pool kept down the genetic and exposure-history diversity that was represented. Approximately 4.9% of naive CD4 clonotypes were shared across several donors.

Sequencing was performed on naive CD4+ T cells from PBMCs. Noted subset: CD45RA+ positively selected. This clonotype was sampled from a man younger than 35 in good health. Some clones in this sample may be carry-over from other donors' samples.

CDR3 amino acids: CASSPIEDSYGYTF. For the CDR3, the DNA is TGTGCCAGCTCACCAATCGAGGACAGCTATGGCTACACCTTC. This chain uses TRBV18 with TRBJ1-2; D might be TRBD1 (6 bases). V gave up 2 bases and J gave up 4 bases, with 11 bases separating them. Per germline, CDR1 KGHSH and CDR2 LQKENI. CDR3 length equals 14 residues.